The entry below gives a single T cell receptor (beta chain) sequence along with its context. Its antigen remains unknown. This specimen belongs to a study of cytomegalovirus exposure and HLA in healthy donors. Study overall: Falling in the Caucasian-associated ancestry cluster were approximately 84% of some 400 genotyped donors. Study observations and caveats: In all likelihood, a cluster of highly shared sequence variants was a sequencing artifact. In an earlier analysis, about 87% or about 30%: the productive usage of most TCR beta V segments.

This CDR3 is built from 16 residues. Germline V lookup: CDR1 SGDLS, CDR2 YYNGEE. Trimming removed 4 bases from V and 9 bases from J; junction bases left unmatched: 15. Primers for the PCR totalled 60 Vbeta and 13 Jbeta. Source study methods: In a later analysis, roughly 10 million of 75 million to 85 million unique beta chains occurred in at least two donors. Profiled with immunoSEQ multiplex PCR; TCRdb holds only in-frame clones, not every one. D and trimming were read from the DNA, whereas the V and J calls and clone size are those reported in that table. The sample includes 150,000 or so clones, roughly 72% of them seen just once.

The material sequenced was PBMCs. V usage is TRBV9 and J usage is TRBJ2-1; 8 positions match TRBD2. The TCR comes from a man in his forties or fifties in good health and CMV-seronegative. The DNA for the CDR3 is TGTGCCAGCAGCCCCGCAGAGAGCGGGAGAGTGAGTGAGCAGTTCTTC. It is translated as CASSPAESGRVSEQFF.